The present T cell receptor beta chain was sequenced within a study of tumor and adjacent non-tumor tissue in lung cancer. Whole-study context: There were 11 to 13 adenocarcinoma, a couple of squamous cell carcinoma and 1 small cell lung cancer cases.

RNA was extracted from bulk tissue without any cell sorting. Between August and November 2014, newly diagnosed, chemotherapy-naive lung cancer patients underwent thoracic surgery in China. TCRbeta libraries were built with three rounds of nested PCR, modified from ARM-PCR. Each CDR3 protein is one row after TCRdb ran MiXCR on the multiplex PCR reads. The sample carries tens of thousands of distinct CDR3 sequences, just under 60% recorded once. Study results and limitations: Significantly higher TCR diversity was found in tumor than normal lung.

As concerns this clonotype: What it binds is not known.

Germline V gives CDR1 MDHEN, CDR2 SYDVKM. V was pared by 4 bases and J by 5 bases, with 14 bases between. CDR3 length equals 14 residues. The sequence came from a man over 45 with non-small cell lung cancer. Sequenced input: lung tumor tissue. The rearrangement uses TRBV28 and TRBJ1-1; D is possibly TRBD1 (5 bases). The CDR3: CASSWGRADTEAFF. CDR3 DNA sequence: TGTGCCAGCAGTTGGGGCAGGGCGGATACTGAAGCTTTCTTT.